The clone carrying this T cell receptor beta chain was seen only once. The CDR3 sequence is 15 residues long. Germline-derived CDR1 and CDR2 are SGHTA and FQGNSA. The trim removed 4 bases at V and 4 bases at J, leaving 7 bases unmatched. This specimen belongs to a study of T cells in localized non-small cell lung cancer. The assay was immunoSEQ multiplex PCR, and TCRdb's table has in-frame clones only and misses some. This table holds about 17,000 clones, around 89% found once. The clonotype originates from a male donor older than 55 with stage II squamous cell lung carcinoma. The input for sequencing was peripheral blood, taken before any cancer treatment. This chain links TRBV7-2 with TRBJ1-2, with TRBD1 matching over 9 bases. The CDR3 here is CASSWGTGPGYGYTF. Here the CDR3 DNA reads TGTGCCAGCAGCTGGGGGACAGGGCCAGGCTATGGCTACACCTTC.